Listed below are T cell receptor beta chains from one sample, sequenced in a study of blood T cell repertoires in COVID-19. Only in-frame clones appear in the TCRdb table, and some are missing; sequencing was by immunoSEQ multiplex PCR. The data hold 200,000 or so clones, with around 77% observed a single time. The specimen was peripheral blood. These receptor sequences come from a man in his fifties or sixties with active or convalescent COVID-19. Each CDR3 is given with its conserved first and last residue. A D gene is named only where the DNA matches it firmly. The size field is filled for only some rows; it gives once, few, many or a size class.

J	size	D	V	DNA	CDR3
TRBJ1-6	NA	TRBD1	TRBV13	TGTGCCAGCAGCTCCGGGACAGGGGGGCATTCACCCCTCCACTTT	CASSSGTGGHSPLHF
TRBJ1-4	NA	TRBD1	TRBV5-4	TGTGCCAGCAGCCTTAGTGTGGGACAGGGTGACGAAAAACTGTTTTTT	CASSLSVGQGDEKLFF
TRBJ1-1	once	NA	TRBV5-1	TGCGCCAGCAGCCCGGGAGGGCTCAACACTGAAGCTTTCTTT	CASSPGGLNTEAFF
TRBJ2-7	once	TRBD2	TRBV4-3	TGCGCCAGCAGCCCTATTAGCGGGACCCACGAGCAGTACTTC	CASSPISGTHEQYF
TRBJ1-4	NA	NA	TRBV5-1	TGCGCCAGCAGCTTGAACTACAGGGTTGATGAAAAACTGTTTTTT	CASSLNYRVDEKLFF
TRBJ2-3	NA	NA	TRBV5-8	TGTGCCAGCAGCTTGGGGCAGGCAGTCCAGGATACGCAGTATTTT	CASSLGQAVQDTQYF
TRBJ1-1	NA	NA	TRBV28	TGTGCCAGCGCTATCTTAACGGACACTGAAGCTTTCTTT	CASAILTDTEAFF
TRBJ2-7	NA	NA	TRBV27	TGTGCCAGCATTTCCCCTATCTCCTACGAGCAGTACTTC	CASISPISYEQYF
TRBJ2-1	few	TRBD2	TRBV5-8	TGTGCCAGCAGCTTAGGGACTAGCGGGAGTGCGATGGAGCAGTTCTTC	CASSLGTSGSAMEQFF
TRBJ2-2	NA	NA	TRBV3-1/TRBV3-2	TGTGCCAGCAGCCAAGGGAGGGGCACCGGGGAGCTGTTTTTT	CASSQGRGTGELFF
TRBJ1-3	NA	TRBD1	TRBV6-5	TGTGCCAGCAGCACGACAGGGTCTGGAAACACCATATATTTT	CASSTTGSGNTIYF
TRBJ1-1	NA	NA	TRBV6-2/TRBV6-3	TGTGCCAGCAGTTATGGAGGGATAAATAGGAACACTGAAGCTTTCTTT	CASSYGGINRNTEAFF
TRBJ2-7	NA	NA	TRBV5-1	TGCGCCAGCAGCCCCCAGGGGGGTGGGCAGTACTTC	CASSPQGGGQYF
TRBJ2-1	NA	TRBD2	TRBV5-1	TGCGCCAGCAGTCCTCCGGGACTAGCGGGAGGGCCCGATGAGCAGTTCTTC	CASSPPGLAGGPDEQFF
TRBJ2-1	NA	NA	TRBV19	TGTGCCAGTAGTATCCTGGTCTCTAGTGAGCAGTTCTTC	CASSILVSSEQFF
TRBJ2-5	NA	TRBD1	TRBV19	TGTGCCAGTACCCCGTCAGGGGGCCAAGAGACCCAGTACTTC	CASTPSGGQETQYF
TRBJ2-1	NA	TRBD2	TRBV10-2	TGCGCCAGCAGTGAGTCAAGCGGGAGGCCCCGCGAGCAGTTCTTC	CASSESSGRPREQFF
TRBJ2-7	NA	TRBD2	TRBV9	TGTGCCAGCAGCGTAGGTAGCGGGGGGTACGAGCAGTACTTC	CASSVGSGGYEQYF
TRBJ2-7	once	NA	TRBV18	TGTGCCAGCTCACCACGAGGCGGGACCAGCTCCTACGAGCAGTACTTC	CASSPRGGTSSYEQYF
TRBJ2-1	NA	NA	TRBV11-2	TGTGCCAGCAGCTCTCGGGAATACAATGAGCAGTTCTTC	CASSSREYNEQFF
TRBJ2-2	NA	NA	TRBV7-2	TGTGCCAGCAGCCCTCCGTGGGGGGTAAACCCCGGGGAGCTGTTTTTT	CASSPPWGVNPGELFF
TRBJ2-5	NA	TRBD1	TRBV4-2	TGTGCCAGCAGCGCTCGACAGGGGAGGCAAGAGACCCAGTACTTC	CASSARQGRQETQYF
TRBJ2-3	NA	NA	TRBV30	TGTGCCTGGGGGAGGATCTCTAGCACAGATACGCAGTATTTT	CAWGRISSTDTQYF
TRBJ2-5	NA	TRBD1	TRBV4-3	TGCGCCAGCAGCCAGGCACAGGGGGCGCTAGTAGAGACCCAGTACTTC	CASSQAQGALVETQYF
TRBJ2-7	once	TRBD1	TRBV7-8	TGTGCCAGCAGCTCCACAGGGGGCACGCCCGAGCAGTACTTC	CASSSTGGTPEQYF
TRBJ1-3	NA	NA	TRBV9	TGTGCCAGCAGTGCACAGGGTGTGGAAACTCCTGGGGTCTTT	CASSAQGVETPGVF
TRBJ2-7	NA	TRBD1	TRBV7-2	TGTGCCAGCAGCCTCCCCGGGACAGGGTACGAGCAGTACTTC	CASSLPGTGYEQYF
TRBJ2-4	NA	TRBD1	TRBV24-1	TGTGCCACCAGTGACCCAGCTGGGGACAGGGGAGACATTCAGTACTTC	CATSDPAGDRGDIQYF
TRBJ2-2	NA	TRBD2	TRBV11-3	TGTGCCAGCAGTTCTAGCGGGAGGGCCAACGGGGAGCTGTTTTTT	CASSSSGRANGELFF
TRBJ2-1	NA	NA	TRBV9	TGTGCCAGCAGCGTAGGTGAGCGGAATGAGCAGTTCTTC	CASSVGERNEQFF
TRBJ1-3	few	NA	TRBV11-2	TGTGCCAGCAGCTTATTCGACACCATATATTTT	CASSLFDTIYF
TRBJ2-7	few	TRBD2	TRBV5-1	TGCGCCAGCAGCCGAGCGGGAGGGGGCTACGAGCAGTACTTC	CASSRAGGGYEQYF
TRBJ1-2	NA	NA	TRBV12-5	TGTGCTAGTGCCCTGGGGAGAGAGGGCTACACCTTC	CASALGREGYTF
TRBJ1-1	NA	NA	TRBV9	TGTGCCAGCAGCCAGGTACGAACCGTAACTGCTTTCTTT	CASSQVRTVTAFF
TRBJ2-2	NA	TRBD2	TRBV5-6	TGTGCCAGCAGCACGCTGCCAGCGGGAGGGTACACCGGGGAGCTGTTTTTT	CASSTLPAGGYTGELFF
TRBJ1-1	NA	TRBD1	TRBV5-1	TGCGCCAGCAGCGAACAGGGGATTACTGAAGCTTTCTTT	CASSEQGITEAFF
TRBJ1-2	NA	NA	TRBV4-2	TGTGCCAGCAGCCAAGATCGGAACTCTAGAGCCTATGGCTACACCTTC	CASSQDRNSRAYGYTF
TRBJ2-3	NA	NA	TRBV27	TGTGCCAGCAGTTTATCTGGAGATTATACGCAGTATTTT	CASSLSGDYTQYF
TRBJ1-3	NA	TRBD1	TRBV27	TGTGCCAGCAGTGACAGGGTTTCAGCCACCATATATTTT	CASSDRVSATIYF
TRBJ2-5	NA	TRBD1	TRBV28	TGTGCCAGCAGTTTCCCAGAGGGGACAGGAGAGACCCAGTACTTC	CASSFPEGTGETQYF
TRBJ2-7	NA	NA	TRBV28	TGTGCCAGCAGTCGCGGGATTCCAGGGCTAAGATACTCCTACGAGCAGTACTTC	CASSRGIPGLRYSYEQYF
TRBJ1-5	few	NA	TRBV5-8	TGTGCCAGCAGCTTGGGAGACAGTAGCAATCAGCCCCAGCATTTT	CASSLGDSSNQPQHF
TRBJ1-3	NA	NA	TRBV19	TGTGCCAGTTCGCTGACAGGTTCCTCTGGAAACACCATATATTTT	CASSLTGSSGNTIYF
TRBJ1-4	NA	NA	TRBV28	TGTGCCAGCAGTCCGCCCCCGGCTAATGAAAAACTGTTTTTT	CASSPPPANEKLFF
TRBJ1-1	NA	NA	TRBV18	TGTGCCAGCTCACCCCCGGGGAACACTGAAGCTTTCTTT	CASSPPGNTEAFF
TRBJ2-1	NA	NA	TRBV19	TGTGCCAGTAGTACAGACAGGGAGGGAATGGACAATGAGCAGTTCTTC	CASSTDREGMDNEQFF
TRBJ1-6	NA	TRBD1	TRBV10-3	TGTGCCACCGGGACAGGGAATTCACCCCTCCACTTT	CATGTGNSPLHF
TRBJ2-7	NA	NA	TRBV4-3	TGCGCCAGCAGCCAAGATTTCCAGGCGAGCGAGCAGTACTTC	CASSQDFQASEQYF
TRBJ1-6	NA	TRBD1	TRBV6-6	TGTGCCAGCAGTTCTTGGGACAGAGGATCACCCCTCCACTTT	CASSSWDRGSPLHF
TRBJ1-1	once	NA	TRBV19	TGTGCCAGTAGATGGGCCAGGGAGGCGAACACTGAAGCTTTCTTT	CASRWAREANTEAFF
TRBJ1-4	NA	NA	TRBV2	TGTGCCAGCGTCCAGTCTGCAACTAATGAAAAACTGTTTTTT	CASVQSATNEKLFF
TRBJ1-2	NA	NA	TRBV28	TGTGCCAGCAGTTTAAATGACAGGTCCAACTATGGCTACACCTTC	CASSLNDRSNYGYTF
TRBJ1-5	NA	NA	TRBV2	TGTGCCAGCACGAGATTGAGGGGGAACAATCAGCCCCAGCATTTT	CASTRLRGNNQPQHF
TRBJ1-3	few	NA	TRBV11-2	TGTGCCAGCAGCTTTTCACAGGCCTTTAGCTCTGGAAACACCATATATTTT	CASSFSQAFSSGNTIYF
TRBJ1-4	NA	TRBD1	TRBV2	TGTGCCAGCAGTCGGCAGGGGGGAGAAAAACTGTTTTTT	CASSRQGGEKLFF